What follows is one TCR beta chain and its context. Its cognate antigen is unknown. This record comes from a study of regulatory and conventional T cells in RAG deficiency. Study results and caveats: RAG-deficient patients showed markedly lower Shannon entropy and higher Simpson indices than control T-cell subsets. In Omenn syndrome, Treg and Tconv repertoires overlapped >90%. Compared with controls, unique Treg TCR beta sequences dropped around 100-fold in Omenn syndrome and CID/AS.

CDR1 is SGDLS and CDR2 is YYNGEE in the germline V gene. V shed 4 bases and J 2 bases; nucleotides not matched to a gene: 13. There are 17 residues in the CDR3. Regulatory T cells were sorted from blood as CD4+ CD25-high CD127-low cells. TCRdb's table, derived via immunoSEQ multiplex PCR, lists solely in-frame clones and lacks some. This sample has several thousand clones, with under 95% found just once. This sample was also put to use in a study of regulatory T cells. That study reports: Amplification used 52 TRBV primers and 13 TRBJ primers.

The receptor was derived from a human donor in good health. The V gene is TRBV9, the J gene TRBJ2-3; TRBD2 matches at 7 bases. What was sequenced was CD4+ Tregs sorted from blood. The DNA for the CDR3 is TGTGCCAGCAGCACAACAGCAAGACTAGCCGACACAGATACGCAGTATTTT. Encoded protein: CASSTTARLADTDTQYF.